A single sample is the source of the 27 T cell receptor beta chains below, sequenced in a study of CD8 T cells in Susac syndrome. Reverse transcription of roughly 0.45 to 1 ug RNA used random hexamers. TCRdb processed the immunoSEQ multiplex PCR reads anew with MiXCR; each CDR3 protein has one entry. Found here are 75,000 or so distinct CDR3 sequences, roughly 94% of them singletons; the top ten hold approximately 0.92%. Input material: CD8+ T cells from PBMCs. The source is a human donor with Susac syndrome.

The V call is TRBV7-9, the J call TRBJ2-7; TRBD2 agrees at 10 bases. This CDR3 contains 18 residues. CDR1 SEHNR and CDR2 FQNEAQ come from the germline V gene (reference sequence). Germline trimming cut 3 bases from V and 2 bases from J; bases unmatched to any gene: 13. CDR3 sequence: CASSFRGSLAGNPYEQYF. CDR3 in DNA: TGTGCCAGCAGCTTCCGCGGGTCACTAGCGGGAAACCCCTACGAGCAGTACTTC. Drawing the rest from reference TRBV7-9 and TRBJ2-7, the complete variable domain is DTGVSQNPRHKITKRGQNVTFRCDPISEHNRLYWYRQTLGQGPEFLTYFQNEAQLEKSRLLSDRFSAERPKGSFSTLEIQRTEQGDSAMYLCASSFRGSLAGNPYEQYFGPGTRLTVT.

The V gene is TRBV9, the J gene TRBJ2-1, with TRBD2 matching 7 bases. V was pared by 4 bases and J by 6 bases, with 7 bases of the junction left unmatched. The CDR3 has 14 residues. Germline V gene data show CDR1 as SGDLS and CDR2 as YYNGEE. The CDR3 nucleotides read TGTGCCAGCAGCCCCCGCGGGGGATCCAATGAGCAGTTCTTC. It encodes CASSPRGGSNEQFF.

The chain recombines TRBV5-4 with TRBJ2-1, with 9 bases lining up with TRBD2. CDR1 SGHNT and CDR2 YYREEE come from the germline V gene (reference sequence). Unmatched junction bases numbered 8, after V lost 4 bases and J lost 3 bases. This CDR3 region has 16 residues. The chain's CDR3 is CASSGRRREGYNEQFF. The CDR3 region has the DNA TGTGCCAGCAGCGGGCGGAGGCGGGAGGGCTACAATGAGCAGTTCTTC.

This sequence joins TRBV9 and TRBJ2-1, with 9 bases lining up with TRBD1. Germline CDR1 SGDLS, CDR2 YYNGEE. This CDR3 has 14 amino acids. V gave up 3 bases and J gave up 7 bases; unmatched junction bases: 5. The CDR3 is CASSEGTGINEQFF. The CDR3 DNA reads as TGTGCCAGCAGCGAAGGGACAGGGATTAATGAGCAGTTCTTC.

The genes are TRBV12-5 and TRBJ1-2, with D possibly matching TRBD1 (6 bases). Germline values: CDR1 LGHNT, CDR2 FRNRAP. The CDR3 consists of 13 residues. Trimming cost V 0 bases and J 8 bases, with 10 bases left between them. CDR3: CASGLVRGEGYTF. For the CDR3, the DNA is TGTGCTAGTGGTTTGGTCAGGGGAGAAGGCTACACCTTC.

The V call is TRBV5-1, the J call TRBJ2-7; no reliable D call. The CDR3 runs 14 residues. The germline V gene encodes CDR1 SGHRS and CDR2 YFSETQ. V shed 0 bases and J shed 0 bases, with 7 bases lying between them. This CDR3 is CASSLGHSSYEQYF. CDR3 in DNA: TGCGCCAGCAGCTTGGGCCATAGCTCCTACGAGCAGTACTTC.

The chain joins TRBV13 to TRBJ2-3, with a weak D call TRBD1 (6 bases). This CDR3 spans 18 amino acids. The V gene's germline CDR1 is PRHDT and CDR2 FYEKMQ (reference sequence). Trimming shortened V by 1 base and J by 2 bases, and 19 bases separated the two germline ends. CDR3 coding DNA: TGTGCCAGCAGCTTAGACAGGGCTGAGGGAGTCCTCACAGATACGCAGTATTTT. Protein sequence: CASSLDRAEGVLTDTQYF.

The count of this clonotype is one. The CDR3: CASSVDREGGEQYF. DNA for the CDR3: TGTGCCAGCAGCGTGGACAGGGAGGGCGGCGAGCAGTACTTC. The rearrangement uses TRBV7-6 and TRBJ2-7; a weak D match, TRBD1 (8 bases). This CDR3 has 14 residues. The V gene's germline CDR1 is SGHVS and CDR2 FNYEAQ. Trimming took 5 bases from V and 6 from J, leaving 17 bases between them.

The V and J genes are TRBV3-1 and TRBJ2-7; D may be TRBD1 or TRBD2 (6 bases each). The CDR3 runs 17 residues. V was cut by 0 bases and J by 0 bases, with 15 bases left in between. Germline CDR1 LGHDT, CDR2 YNNKEL (reference sequence). The CDR3 sequence: CASSQDPPGGYSYEQYF. As DNA, the CDR3 is TGTGCCAGCAGCCAAGATCCGCCCGGGGGCTACTCCTACGAGCAGTACTTC.

This chain links TRBV6-5 with TRBJ2-5; 8 positions agree with TRBD1. Germline loops: CDR1 MNHEY, CDR2 SVGAGI. J lost 5 bases, V lost 3 bases, and 11 bases had no gene match. This CDR3 comprises 16 residues. The CDR3 DNA follows: TGTGCCAGCAGTTATTTCCCGGACAGGGCGGGGGAGACCCAGTACTTC. The encoded protein is CASSYFPDRAGETQYF.

This sequence joins TRBV7-9 and TRBJ2-3, with D uncertain. V was shortened by 0 bases and J by 2 bases, with 12 bases between the two germline ends. Germline CDR1 is SEHNR and CDR2 is FQNEAQ (reference sequence). The CDR3 consists of 16 residues. This CDR3 reads CASSLARGGDTDTQYF. CDR3 DNA: TGTGCCAGCAGCTTAGCGCGAGGCGGAGACACAGATACGCAGTATTTT. The entire variable domain, with the rest obtained from reference TRBV7-9 and TRBJ2-3, is as follows: DTGVSQNPRHKITKRGQNVTFRCDPISEHNRLYWYRQTLGQGPEFLTYFQNEAQLEKSRLLSDRFSAERPKGSFSTLEIQRTEQGDSAMYLCASSLARGGDTDTQYFGPGTRLTVL.

The J gene is TRBJ2-3, the V gene TRBV7-2, with 11 bases that match TRBD2. Per germline, CDR1 SGHTA and CDR2 FQGNSA. The junction had 5 bases not matched to a gene; V was cut back by 1 base and J by 2 bases. The length of the CDR3 is 17 residues. In DNA form, the CDR3 reads TGTGCCAGCAGCTTAGACGTAGCGGGAGGGCTCACAGATACGCAGTATTTT. Its translation: CASSLDVAGGLTDTQYF.

CDR3 loop: CAWIGEGKTEAFF. The CDR3 region has the DNA TGTGCCTGGATCGGGGAGGGGAAGACTGAAGCTTTCTTT. V gene TRBV30 combines with J gene TRBJ1-1; D perhaps matches TRBD1 (5 bases). Germline V CDR1 and CDR2: GTSNPN, SVGIG (reference sequence). Trimming took off 4 bases at V and 5 bases at J, with 14 bases between the two ends. The CDR3 is made up of 13 amino acids.

The chain couples TRBV3-1 to TRBJ2-1; TRBD2 agrees at 13 bases. The V segment lost 1 base and the J segment 4 bases; nucleotides outside the gene matches: 1. The length of the CDR3 is 16 residues. The germline CDR1 and CDR2 sequences are LGHDT and YNNKEL (reference sequence). The CDR3: CASSQGTSGSYNEQFF. CDR3 sequence (DNA): TGTGCCAGCAGCCAAGGGACTAGCGGGAGTTACAATGAGCAGTTCTTC.

V gene TRBV27 combines with J gene TRBJ1-2; D unresolved. Trimming removed 5 bases from V and 5 bases from J, with 12 bases in between. This CDR3 comprises 13 residues. CDR1 and CDR2 (germline): MNHEY, SMNVEV (reference sequence). The chain's CDR3 is CASSPTGLYGYTF. Here the CDR3 DNA reads TGTGCCAGCAGTCCGACCGGGCTGTATGGCTACACCTTC.

The J gene is TRBJ2-1, the V gene TRBV9, with D perhaps TRBD2 (5 bases). The CDR3 length is 16 residues. The V end was cut by 2 bases, the J end by 5 bases, with 17 bases between. CDR1 SGDLS and CDR2 YYNGEE come from the germline V gene. CDR3 region: CASSVGGRMLNNEQFF. The CDR3, as DNA: TGTGCCAGCAGCGTCGGAGGTAGGATGCTTAACAATGAGCAGTTCTTC.

Here the CDR3 reads CASSLSATGNQETQYF. DNA of the CDR3: TGTGCCAGCAGCTTATCCGCGACAGGGAATCAAGAGACCCAGTACTTC. This chain links TRBV11-1 with TRBJ2-5, with 7 bases lining up with TRBD1. The CDR3 contains 16 residues. The V and J ends lost 2 bases and 2 bases, in that order; junction bases with no gene match: 8. CDR1 is SGHAT and CDR2 is FQDESV in the germline V gene (reference sequence).

Worth noting for this clonotype: The junction does not match germline at one end; this may be a read error. The chain combines TRBV5-1 with TRBJ2-1; D uncertain. Germline CDR1 is SGHRS and CDR2 is YFSETQ. The CDR3 runs 11 residues. CDR3 in DNA: TGTGCCAGCAGTTTGGCGAATGAGCAGTTCTTC. Amino acids: CASSLANEQFF.

The chain recombines TRBV7-9 with TRBJ2-7, with 8 bases fitting TRBD1. The CDR3 spans 15 residues. Germline V lookup: CDR1 SEHNR, CDR2 FQNEAQ (reference sequence). The V segment lost 4 bases and the J segment 2 bases; nucleotides outside the gene matches: 7. The CDR3, as DNA: TGTGCCAGCAGCTGGACAGGGAAGAGCCCCTACGAGCAGTACTTC. Protein product: CASSWTGKSPYEQYF.

The V gene is TRBV6-5, the J gene TRBJ2-1; 15 bases are a match to TRBD2. V gave up 2 bases and J gave up 7 bases; unmatched junction bases: 3. The germline V gene has CDR1 MNHEY and CDR2 SVGAGI. The CDR3 loop spans 16 amino acids. In DNA, the CDR3 is TGTGCCAGCAGTTACACCGGACTAGCGGGAGGGAATGAGCAGTTCTTC. Encoded protein: CASSYTGLAGGNEQFF.

This chain uses TRBV27 with TRBJ2-1, with D unresolved. The CDR3 is made up of 9 amino acids. CDR1 is MNHEY, CDR2 SMNVEV, per germline (reference sequence). Trimming removed 8 bases from V and 12 bases from J, with 8 bases in between. CDR3 in DNA: TGTGCCAGCGGCCCGAGGCAGTTCTTC. The encoded protein is CASGPRQFF.

V usage is TRBV19 and J usage is TRBJ2-6, with TRBD1 identical over 9 bases. Germline CDR1 LNHDA, CDR2 SQIVND (reference sequence). V was clipped by 4 bases and J by 0 bases; unmatched bases: 13. This CDR3 is 20 amino acids long. The CDR3 bases are TGTGCCAGTAGTACAACGTCTCTGACAGGGGGGTCCTCTGGGGCCAACGTCCTGACTTTC. Protein product: CASSTTSLTGGSSGANVLTF.

This clonotype is a singleton in its sample. This chain connects TRBV9 to TRBJ2-2, with 7 bases lining up with TRBD1. V trimming: 4 bases; J trimming: 4 bases; junction bases outside the gene matches: 7. The CDR3 length is 15 residues. From germline, CDR1 is SGDLS and CDR2 YYNGEE. CDR3 protein: CASSPRTGSTGELFF. CDR3 nucleotide sequence: TGTGCCAGCAGCCCGCGGACAGGTAGCACCGGGGAGCTGTTTTTT.

This chain links TRBV7-2 with TRBJ2-1; D could derive from TRBD1 or TRBD2 (6 bases each). Germline V lookup: CDR1 SGHTA, CDR2 FQGNSA. V lost 0 bases, J lost 7 bases, and 16 bases lay in between. The CDR3 sequence is 16 residues long. The CDR3 protein is CASSLAVGGMRNEQFF. The CDR3 DNA reads as TGTGCCAGCAGCTTAGCGGTAGGGGGGATGAGGAATGAGCAGTTCTTC.

This clonotype was counted a single time. This chain uses TRBV27 with TRBJ2-5, with 11 nucleotides matching TRBD2. Trimming took 3 bases from V and 4 from J; bases not matched to a gene: 7. CDR1 and CDR2 (germline): MNHEY, SMNVEV (reference sequence). The CDR3 extends over 16 amino acids. CDR3 residues: CASSLIAGGLGETQYF. Written as DNA, the CDR3 is TGTGCCAGCAGTTTGATAGCGGGAGGGCTAGGAGAGACCCAGTACTTC.

CDR3 protein: CASSIQGIAEAFF. The CDR3 DNA sequence: TGTGCCAGTAGTATACAGGGGATAGCTGAAGCTTTCTTT. The V call is TRBV19, the J call TRBJ1-1; possible D gene TRBD1, 6 bases. Trimming cost V 2 bases and J 6 bases, with 10 bases left between them. The germline CDR1 and CDR2 sequences are LNHDA and SQIVND (reference sequence). The CDR3 totals 13 residues.

This sequence joins TRBV28 and TRBJ2-1; no firm D call. Per the germline V gene, CDR1 is MDHEN and CDR2 is SYDVKM. The CDR3 extends over 14 amino acids. Trimming shortened V by 8 bases and J by 0 bases, and 11 bases separated the two germline ends. The CDR3 DNA sequence: TGTGCCAGCGCAGACGCGAGCTCCTACAATGAGCAGTTCTTC. Translating gives CASADASSYNEQFF.